This T cell receptor (beta chain) stems from a study of persistence of HIV-infected CD4 T cells. The overall study: CD4+ T cells responding to CMV or HIV-1 Gag were isolated. Multiple blood draws of up to 180 mL, except a couple of donors with single leukapheresis. A median of around 8 years of suppressive ART preceded sampling.

The immunoSEQ assay was version 4, run in survey mode. The table came from immunoSEQ multiplex PCR; TCRdb's copy has only in-frame clones and leaves some out. Of fewer than 30,000 clones listed, 82% are singletons. CDR3 size: 16 residues. Looked up from germline, CDR1 is MNHEY and CDR2 is SMNVEV (reference sequence). The J segment lost 3 bases and the V segment lost 6 bases, leaving 7 bases of the junction unmatched. Stimulation used around 10 ug/mL lysate from CMV-infected fibroblasts. Sorted nonresponding memory CD4+ T cells were CD40L-negative, CD69-negative, CD45RO-high. A roughly 20-hour stimulation of CD8-depleted PBMCs used anti-CD28/CD49d costimulation, CD40-blocking antibody and enfuvirtide. On this clone: Antigen unknown.

This chain uses TRBV27 with TRBJ1-6; 8 nucleotides line up with TRBD1. The receptor was derived from an adult man with HIV who was CMV-seropositive. The input for sequencing was CD4+ T cells sorted from PBMCs after roughly 19-hour stimulation, taken from a patient who received antiretroviral therapy. CDR3 coding DNA: TGTGCCAGCAGGTCACCGGGACAGGACTATAATTCACCCCTCCACTTT. Translating gives CASRSPGQDYNSPLHF.